The TCR beta chain under discussion was sequenced for a study of cytomegalovirus exposure and HLA in healthy donors. Study context: An early release of data contained roughly 90 million unique TCRs, which came from HLA-typed donors.

The PCR had 60 Vbeta and 13 Jbeta primers. Sequencing was performed with immunoSEQ multiplex PCR; in TCRdb, only in-frame clones are kept and a portion is missing. The repertoire has about 130,000 clones, less than 80% of them found once; the top ten carry more than 3%. The CDR3 runs 14 residues. V was pared by 5 bases and J by 8 bases, with 10 bases of the junction left unmatched. Germline V lookup: CDR1 GTSNPN, CDR2 SVGIG (reference sequence). This receptor was identified in a woman aged 45 to 65 in good health and CMV-seronegative. J is TRBJ1-4 and V is TRBV30; TRBD1 matches 8 bases. Sequenced sample: PBMCs. CDR3 DNA sequence: TGTGCCTGGGGAGACAGGGGACGGGGGGAAAAACTGTTTTTT. Translated: CAWGDRGRGEKLFF.